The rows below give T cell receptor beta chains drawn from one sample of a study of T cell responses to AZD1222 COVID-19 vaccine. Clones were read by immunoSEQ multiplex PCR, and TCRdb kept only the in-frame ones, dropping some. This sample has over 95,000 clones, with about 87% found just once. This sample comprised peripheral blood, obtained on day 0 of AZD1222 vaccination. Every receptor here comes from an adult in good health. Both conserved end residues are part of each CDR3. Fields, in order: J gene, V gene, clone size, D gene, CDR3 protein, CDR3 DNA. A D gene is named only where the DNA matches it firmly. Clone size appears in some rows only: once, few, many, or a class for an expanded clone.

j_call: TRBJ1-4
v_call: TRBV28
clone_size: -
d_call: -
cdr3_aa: CASSVTRPDEKLFF
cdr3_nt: TGTGCCAGCAGCGTTACGAGGCCCGATGAAAAACTGTTTTTT

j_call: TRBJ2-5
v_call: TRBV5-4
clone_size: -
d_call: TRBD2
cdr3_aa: CASSLASGRPETQYF
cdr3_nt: TGTGCCAGCAGCTTGGCTAGCGGGCGGCCGGAGACCCAGTACTTC

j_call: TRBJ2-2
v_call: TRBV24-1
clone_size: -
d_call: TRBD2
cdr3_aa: CATSLAGVSGELFF
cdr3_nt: TGTGCCACCAGCCTAGCGGGAGTGTCCGGGGAGCTGTTTTTT

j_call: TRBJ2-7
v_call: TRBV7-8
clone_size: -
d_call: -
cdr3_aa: CASSPRRGKYEQYF
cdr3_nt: TGTGCCAGCAGCCCTCGTCGAGGGAAGTACGAGCAGTACTTC

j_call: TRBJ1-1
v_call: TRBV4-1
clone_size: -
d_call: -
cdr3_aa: CASSQFTQGRDTEAFF
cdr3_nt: TGCGCCAGCAGCCAATTTACCCAGGGTAGGGACACTGAAGCTTTCTTT

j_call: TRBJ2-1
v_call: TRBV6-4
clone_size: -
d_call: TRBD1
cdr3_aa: CASSPRRGQSYNEQFF
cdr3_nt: TGTGCCAGCAGCCCCCGTAGGGGACAGTCCTACAATGAGCAGTTCTTC

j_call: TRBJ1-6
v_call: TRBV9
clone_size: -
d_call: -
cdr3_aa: CASSVGVALNSPLHF
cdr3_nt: TGTGCCAGCAGCGTAGGGGTGGCCCTTAATTCACCCCTCCACTTT

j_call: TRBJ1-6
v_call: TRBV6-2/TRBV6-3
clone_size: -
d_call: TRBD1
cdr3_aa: CASSYADRDGLKALHF
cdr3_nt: TGTGCCAGCAGTTACGCGGACAGGGATGGGTTAAAGGCCCTCCACTTT

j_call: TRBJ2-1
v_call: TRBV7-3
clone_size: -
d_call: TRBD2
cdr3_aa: CASSYGTSGSSSSYNEQFF
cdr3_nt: TGTGCCAGCAGCTACGGGACTAGCGGGTCGTCTAGCTCCTACAATGAGCAGTTCTTC

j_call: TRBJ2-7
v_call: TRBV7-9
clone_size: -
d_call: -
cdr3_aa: CASSFGGSYEQYF
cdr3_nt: TGTGCCAGCAGCTTTGGGGGCTCCTACGAGCAGTACTTC

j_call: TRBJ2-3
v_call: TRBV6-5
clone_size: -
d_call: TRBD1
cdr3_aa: CASRESRGSADTQYF
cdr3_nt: TGTGCCAGCAGAGAGTCCAGGGGGTCCGCAGATACGCAGTATTTT

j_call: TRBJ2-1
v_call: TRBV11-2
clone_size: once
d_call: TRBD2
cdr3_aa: CASSSPAGGLNEQFF
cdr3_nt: TGTGCCAGCAGCTCCCCAGCGGGAGGGCTAAATGAGCAGTTCTTC

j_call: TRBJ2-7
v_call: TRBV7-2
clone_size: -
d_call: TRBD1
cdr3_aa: CASSLDRGPDEQYF
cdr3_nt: TGTGCCAGCAGCTTAGACAGGGGCCCGGACGAGCAGTACTTC

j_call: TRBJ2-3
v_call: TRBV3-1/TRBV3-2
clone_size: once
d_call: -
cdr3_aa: CASSQDPAGRAADTQYF
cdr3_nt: TGTGCCAGCAGCCAAGATCCGGCGGGAAGAGCGGCAGATACGCAGTATTTT

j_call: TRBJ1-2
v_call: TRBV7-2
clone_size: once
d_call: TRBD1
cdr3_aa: CASSFPGQGALGYTF
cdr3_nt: TGTGCCAGCAGCTTTCCGGGACAGGGGGCTCTTGGCTACACCTTC

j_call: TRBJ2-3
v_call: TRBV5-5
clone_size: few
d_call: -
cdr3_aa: CASSWDTGTQYF
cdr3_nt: TGTGCCAGCAGCTGGGACACAGGAACGCAGTATTTT

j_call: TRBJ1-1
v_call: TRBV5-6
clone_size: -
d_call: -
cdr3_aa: CASSRRESTEAFF
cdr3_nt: TGTGCCAGCAGCCGGAGGGAGAGCACTGAAGCTTTCTTT

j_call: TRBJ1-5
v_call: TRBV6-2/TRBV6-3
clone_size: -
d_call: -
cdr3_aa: CASSYQGPMRNQPQHF
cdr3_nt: TGTGCCAGCAGTTACCAAGGGCCGATGCGTAATCAGCCCCAGCATTTT

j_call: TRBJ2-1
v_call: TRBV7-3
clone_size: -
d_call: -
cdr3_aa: CASSPTRAAYNEQFF
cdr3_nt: TGTGCCAGCAGCCCCACACGGGCGGCATACAATGAGCAGTTCTTC

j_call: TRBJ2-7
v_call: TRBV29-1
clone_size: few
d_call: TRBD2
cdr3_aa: CSVEGLAGHEQYF
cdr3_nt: TGCAGCGTTGAGGGCCTAGCGGGACACGAGCAGTACTTC

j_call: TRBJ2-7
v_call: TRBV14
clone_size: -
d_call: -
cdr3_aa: CASSQVQGNEQYF
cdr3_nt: TGTGCCAGCAGCCAAGTTCAGGGGAACGAGCAGTACTTC

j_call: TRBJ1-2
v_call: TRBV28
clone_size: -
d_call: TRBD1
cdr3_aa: CASSLPGTGSYRDGYTF
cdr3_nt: TGTGCCAGCAGTTTACCCGGGACAGGGTCATACCGAGATGGCTACACCTTC

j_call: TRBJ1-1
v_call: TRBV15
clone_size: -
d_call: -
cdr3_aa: CATSRRRSLNTEAFF
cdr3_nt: TGTGCCACCAGCAGGCGTCGGTCCCTGAACACTGAAGCTTTCTTT

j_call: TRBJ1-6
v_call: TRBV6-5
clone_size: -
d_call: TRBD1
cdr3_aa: CASSTLTGVNSPLHF
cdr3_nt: TGTGCCAGCAGTACCCTGACAGGGGTTAATTCACCCCTCCACTTT

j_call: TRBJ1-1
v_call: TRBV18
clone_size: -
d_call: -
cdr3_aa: CASSPKDRNTEAFF
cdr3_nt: TGTGCCAGCTCACCGAAGGACAGAAACACTGAAGCTTTCTTT

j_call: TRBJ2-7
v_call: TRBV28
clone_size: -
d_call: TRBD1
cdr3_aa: CASEGRDRGHEQYF
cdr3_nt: TGTGCCAGCGAGGGAAGGGACAGGGGCCACGAGCAGTACTTC

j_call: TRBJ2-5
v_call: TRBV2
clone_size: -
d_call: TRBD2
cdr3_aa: CASSDTSEETQYF
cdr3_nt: TGTGCCAGCAGCGACACTAGCGAAGAGACCCAGTACTTC

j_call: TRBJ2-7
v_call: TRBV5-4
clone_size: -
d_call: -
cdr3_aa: CASSLGTRSGVGNEQYF
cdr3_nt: TGTGCCAGCAGCTTGGGGACACGGTCGGGAGTTGGGAACGAGCAGTACTTC

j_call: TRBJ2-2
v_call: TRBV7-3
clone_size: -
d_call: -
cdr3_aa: CASSVGLGELFF
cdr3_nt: TGTGCCAGCAGTGTAGGCCTCGGGGAGCTGTTTTTT

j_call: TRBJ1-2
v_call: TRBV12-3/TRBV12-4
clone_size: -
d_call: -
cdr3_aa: CASSHDLGGYTF
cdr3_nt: TGTGCCAGCAGCCATGACCTTGGTGGCTACACCTTC

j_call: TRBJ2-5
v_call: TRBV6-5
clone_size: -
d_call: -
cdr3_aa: CASSSRQLSGETQYF
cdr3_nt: TGTGCCAGCAGTTCTAGGCAACTGTCAGGGGAGACCCAGTACTTC

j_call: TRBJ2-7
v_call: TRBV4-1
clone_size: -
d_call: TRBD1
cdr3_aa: CASSQVGQGIKNEQYF
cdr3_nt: TGCGCCAGCAGCCAAGTTGGACAGGGGATAAAGAACGAGCAGTACTTC

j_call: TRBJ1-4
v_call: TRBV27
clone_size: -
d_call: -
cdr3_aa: CASSTLKSTNEKLFF
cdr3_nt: TGTGCCAGCAGTACACTCAAGTCCACTAATGAAAAACTGTTTTTT

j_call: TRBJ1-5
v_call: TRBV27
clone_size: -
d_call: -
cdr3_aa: CASSSSGYSQPQHF
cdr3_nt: TGTGCCAGCAGTTCGTCAGGGTACAGCCAGCCCCAGCATTTT

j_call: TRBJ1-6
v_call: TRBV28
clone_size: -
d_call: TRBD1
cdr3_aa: CASSLSQGYSPLHF
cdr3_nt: TGTGCCAGCAGTTTGTCACAGGGGTATTCACCCCTCCACTTT

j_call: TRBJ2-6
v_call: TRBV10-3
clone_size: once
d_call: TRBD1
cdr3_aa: CAISERLGQGVSGANVLTF
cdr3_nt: TGTGCCATCAGTGAGAGGTTGGGACAGGGGGTATCTGGGGCCAACGTCCTGACTTTC

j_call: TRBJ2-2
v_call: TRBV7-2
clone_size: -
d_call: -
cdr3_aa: CASSSAGVAAGELFF
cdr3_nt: TGTGCCAGCAGCTCAGCCGGGGTGGCGGCCGGGGAGCTGTTTTTT

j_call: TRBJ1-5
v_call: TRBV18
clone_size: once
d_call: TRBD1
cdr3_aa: CASSPGQGNNQPQHF
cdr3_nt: TGTGCCAGCTCACCGGGACAGGGAAACAATCAGCCCCAGCATTTT

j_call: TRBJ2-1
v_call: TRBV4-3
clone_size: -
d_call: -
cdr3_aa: CASRFARVGNNEQFF
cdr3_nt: TGCGCCAGCAGATTCGCTAGAGTCGGGAACAATGAGCAGTTCTTC

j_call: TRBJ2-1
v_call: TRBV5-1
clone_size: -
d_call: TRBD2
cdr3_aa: CASSLAVGAGLRNEQFF
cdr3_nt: TGCGCCAGCAGCTTGGCAGTAGGAGCGGGACTAAGAAATGAGCAGTTCTTC

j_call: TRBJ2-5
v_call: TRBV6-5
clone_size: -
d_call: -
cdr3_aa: CASLGAPPRAETQYF
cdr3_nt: TGTGCCAGCCTGGGGGCGCCACCCCGGGCGGAGACCCAGTACTTC

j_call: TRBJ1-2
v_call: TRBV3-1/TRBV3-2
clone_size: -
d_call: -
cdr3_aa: CASSQGTVYGYTF
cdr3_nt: TGTGCCAGCAGCCAAGGGACCGTCTACGGCTACACCTTC

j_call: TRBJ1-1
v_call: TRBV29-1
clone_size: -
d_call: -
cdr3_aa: CSVSRGDTEAFF
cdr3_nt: TGCAGCGTTTCGAGAGGGGACACTGAAGCTTTCTTT

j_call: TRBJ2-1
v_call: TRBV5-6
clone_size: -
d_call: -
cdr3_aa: CASSRRQGSYNEQFF
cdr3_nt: TGTGCCAGCAGCAGAAGGCAGGGCTCCTACAATGAGCAGTTCTTC

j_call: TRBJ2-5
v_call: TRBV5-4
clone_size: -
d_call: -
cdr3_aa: CASSYPARGETQYF
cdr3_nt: TGTGCCAGCAGCTACCCCGCCAGGGGAGAGACCCAGTACTTC